These 13 T cell receptor beta chains originate from one sample sequenced in a study of molecular identifiers for immune sequencing clone quantification. TCRdb re-analysed the PCR reads in MiXCR, keeping a single row per CDR3 protein. The table has about half a million distinct CDR3 sequences, around 23% seen once; the top ten hold approximately 0.76%. The sample was naive CD8+ T cells from blood, with Jurkat cell RNA spiked in. Noted subset: FACS-sorted CD8+CD4-CCR7+CD45RA+ naive T cells. The receptors were sampled from a human donor in good health. Some libraries in this study had Jurkat cell RNA spiked in.

In its sample, this clonotype was seen many times. This chain uses TRBV28 with TRBJ1-1, with TRBD1 identical over 10 bases. The CDR3 covers 14 residues. CDR1 and CDR2 from the germline V gene are MDHEN and SYDVKM. V lost 7 bases to trimming and J lost 4 bases; unmatched junction nucleotides: 6. The CDR3 coding sequence is TGTGCCAGCAATCAAAGGACAGGGGGCACTGAAGCTTTCTTT. It encodes CASNQRTGGTEAFF.

This clonotype appeared once. The V call is TRBV6-2 or TRBV6-3, the J call TRBJ1-1; possibly TRBD1 for D (5 bases). CDR1 is MNHEY and CDR2 is SVGEGT in the germline V gene. The CDR3 runs to 13 residues. Trimming removed 2 bases from V and 4 bases from J, with 8 bases in between. Here the CDR3 DNA reads TGTGCCAGCAGTTACGAGGGGCTCACTGAAGCTTTCTTT. It translates to CASSYEGLTEAFF.

This clonotype has more than one count but fewer than ten. The chain couples TRBV13 to TRBJ2-7; 9 nucleotides line up with TRBD2. Trimming took 6 bases from V and 6 from J; bases not matched to a gene: 6. The CDR3 contains 13 residues. Germline V CDR1 and CDR2: PRHDT, FYEKMQ (reference sequence). The CDR3 DNA reads as TGTGCCAGCAGGCGGGAGGGCCTGGGCGAGCAGTACTTC. This translates into CASRREGLGEQYF.

The chain joins TRBV7-8 to TRBJ2-7, with 7 bases matching TRBD1. This CDR3 has 15 residues. V gave up 0 bases and J gave up 1 base; unmatched junction bases: 3. Germline V gene lookup returns CDR1 SGHVS and CDR2 FQNEAQ. CDR3: CASSLATQGSYEQYF. The CDR3 DNA follows: TGTGCCAGCAGCTTAGCGACACAGGGGTCCTACGAGCAGTACTTC.

The gene calls are TRBV29-1 and TRBJ1-2; TRBD1 aligns across 10 bases. This CDR3 has 13 amino acids. V was pared by 3 bases and J by 9 bases, with 7 bases of the junction left unmatched. The germline CDR1 and CDR2 sequences are SQVTM and ANQGSEA. The CDR3 loop reads CSVDGTGAVSYTF. The CDR3, as DNA: TGCAGCGTTGACGGGACAGGGGCAGTCAGCTACACCTTC.

The CDR3 DNA follows: TGTGCCAGCAGCCAATTTACTACCGATACGCAGTATTTT. Its protein is CASSQFTTDTQYF. The chain employs TRBV3-1 and TRBJ2-3; D is ambiguous. CDR1 is LGHDT and CDR2 is YNNKEL in the germline V gene (reference sequence). The ends were cut back, 2 bases at V and 6 bases at J, with 9 bases in the middle. CDR3 length: 13 amino acids.

Only a few counts were recorded for this clonotype. The chain recombines TRBV30 with TRBJ1-1, with D possibly being TRBD1 (6 bases). The germline gives CDR1 GTSNPN, CDR2 SVGIG (reference sequence). There are 14 residues in the CDR3. V was cut by 0 bases and J by 3 bases, with 11 bases left in between. DNA of the CDR3: TGTGCCTGGAGTGTACGGGGGGCGGACACTGAAGCTTTCTTT. Amino acids: CAWSVRGADTEAFF.

This clonotype was seen a handful of times. This rearrangement joins TRBV28 to TRBJ2-7; D call uncertain. V shed 4 bases and J shed 2 bases, with 15 bases lying between them. Per the germline V gene, CDR1 is MDHEN and CDR2 is SYDVKM. This CDR3 is 15 amino acids long. CDR3 protein: CASSYRGLKAYEQYF. In DNA form, the CDR3 reads TGTGCCAGCAGTTACCGTGGGCTAAAGGCCTACGAGCAGTACTTC.

In this sample, this clonotype turned up many times. The chain employs TRBV6-2 or TRBV6-3 and TRBJ1-5; 10 bases are a match to TRBD1. Germline V gene data show CDR1 as MNHEY and CDR2 as SVGEGT. The CDR3 runs to 15 residues. The V segment lost 6 bases and the J segment 0 bases; nucleotides outside the gene matches: 2. This chain's CDR3 is CASRDRGNSNQPQHF. Here the CDR3 DNA reads TGTGCCAGCAGGGACAGGGGGAATAGCAATCAGCCCCAGCATTTT.

This clonotype was observed at least ten times. This chain connects TRBV20-1 to TRBJ2-7; tentatively, D is TRBD1 (6 bases). The CDR3 length is 13 residues. Per the germline V gene, CDR1 is DFQATT and CDR2 is SNEGSKA (reference sequence). With 0 bases removed from V and 2 bases from J, the gap between germline ends came to 8 bases. The CDR3 DNA reads TGCAGTGCTAGAGACAGGGGTACCTACGAGCAGTACTTC. Protein product: CSARDRGTYEQYF.

This clonotype was recorded a few times. The chain links TRBV4-3 to TRBJ2-7; tentative D call: TRBD2 (6 bases). With 0 bases removed from V and 4 bases from J, the gap between germline ends came to 19 bases. The CDR3 covers 17 residues. CDR1 is LGHNA and CDR2 is YSLEER in the germline V gene. The CDR3 nucleotides are TGCGCCAGCAGCCAAGATTCGACTGGCGGGATATATTACGAGCAGTACTTC. Encoded protein: CASSQDSTGGIYYEQYF.

This clonotype was picked up a small number of times. The chain combines TRBV5-5 with TRBJ1-5; the D gene is possibly TRBD1 (5 bases). Between the trimmed V and J ends, which lost 1 base and 0 bases, there was a span of 11 bases. CDR3 length equals 16 residues. The germline CDR1 and CDR2 sequences are SGHKS and YYEKEE (reference sequence). CDR3 protein: CASSLRSGDSNQPQHF. CDR3 nucleotides: TGTGCCAGCAGCTTGAGGTCGGGGGATAGCAATCAGCCCCAGCATTTT.

The CDR3 DNA reads as TGTGCCAGCAGCCAAGAAGGGGACTACCTATACGAGCAGTACTTC. Translating gives CASSQEGDYLYEQYF. The chain couples TRBV4-2 to TRBJ2-7; 7 bases line up with TRBD2. CDR3 length: 15 amino acids. Looked up from germline, CDR1 is LGHNA and CDR2 is YNFKEQ. The J segment lost 4 bases and the V segment lost 0 bases, leaving 6 bases of the junction unmatched.